One sample yielded the 17 T cell receptor beta chains listed below, sequenced in a study of T cell clonality in common variable immunodeficiency. Clones were read by immunoSEQ multiplex PCR, and TCRdb kept only the in-frame ones, dropping some. The sample contains roughly 30,000 clones, none occurring once; approximately 4.7% lies in the top ten. The sample comprised peripheral blood mononuclear cells. The receptors derive from a person aged 18 to 75 in good health.

A note on this clone: At one end the junction does not follow the germline gene, possibly because of a read error. The CDR3 end is not reached by the read, which stops 3 residues before it; the germline J gene fills it in. The rearrangement links TRBV7-9 to TRBJ2-2; 8 bases line up with TRBD1. From germline, CDR1 is SEHNR and CDR2 FQNEAQ (reference sequence). This CDR3 contains 14 residues. The CDR3: CSSSLQGEGEKLFF. The sequenced CDR3 bases are TGTTCCAGCAGCCTACAGGGGGAAGGAGAAAAG.

Regarding this clone: The junction shows a germline mismatch at one end, possibly a read error. The CDR3 extends 3 residues past the end of the read, so its final part is completed from the germline J gene. The rearrangement uses TRBV7-7 and TRBJ2-3; the match to TRBD2 covers 7 bases. Germline V gene sequence: CDR1 SSHAT, CDR2 FNYEAQ (reference sequence). There are 15 residues in the CDR3. The CDR3 spells CASSLESSGQETQYF. Incomplete CDR3 DNA: TGTGCTAGCAGCTTAGAATCTAGCGGCCAAGAGACG.

As for this clone: The CDR3 is cut off 3 residues early in the read; its end comes from the germline J gene. V is TRBV7-9 and J is TRBJ2-2; TRBD2 is a possible D gene (6 bases). Germline V gene sequence: CDR1 SEHNR, CDR2 FQNEAQ (reference sequence). CDR3 length: 14 amino acids. The CDR3 spells CASSSTRGGEKLFF. The CDR3 bases that were read are TGTGCCAGCAGCTCTACCAGAGGAGGGGAAAAG. The full variable domain, in which reference TRBV7-9 and TRBJ2-2 provide the parts outside the CDR3, is DTGVSQNPRHKITKRGQNVTFRCDPISEHNRLYWYRQTLGQGPEFLTYFQNEAQLEKSRLLSDRFSAERPKGSFSTLEIQRTEQGDSAMYLCASSSTRGGEKLFFGEGSRLTVL.

This clone has ten or more counts. With the read ending 3 residues before the CDR3 end, the germline J gene is used to fill in that end. The chain employs TRBV30 and TRBJ2-5; 9 bases map to TRBD2. The V segment lost 3 bases and the J segment 2 bases; nucleotides outside the gene matches: 4. Germline CDR1 and CDR2: GTSNPN and SVGIG (reference sequence). The CDR3 totals 14 residues. CDR3 loop: CAWRASGTQETQYF. CDR3 DNA, as far as it was read: TGTGCCTGGAGAGCTAGCGGGACGCAAGAGACC.

This clone appeared a few times. The read gets to within 3 residues of the CDR3 end, and the germline J gene fills in the rest. V usage is TRBV5-1 and J usage is TRBJ2-7; D might be TRBD1 (7 bases). The length of the CDR3 is 16 residues. The V gene lost 1 base and the J gene lost 2 bases, with 16 bases spanning the gap. Germline V gives CDR1 SGHRS, CDR2 YFSETQ. CDR3 sequence reads: CASSLRGGTATYEQYF. The part of the CDR3 DNA that was read is TGCGCCAGCAGCTTGCGGGGCGGGACAGCTACCTACGAG.

Many counts were recorded for this clone. With the read ending 3 residues before the CDR3 end, the germline J gene is used to fill in that end. The rearrangement links TRBV30 to TRBJ2-5; 8 bases map to TRBD1. The V and J ends lost 5 bases and 3 bases, in that order; junction bases with no gene match: 5. CDR1 GTSNPN and CDR2 SVGIG come from the germline V gene (reference sequence). The CDR3 consists of 13 residues. CDR3 in amino acids: CAWDRGVEETQYF. CDR3 DNA, as far as it was read: TGTGCCTGGGACAGGGGTGTAGAAGAGACC.

Concerning this clone: With the read ending 3 residues before the CDR3 end, the germline J gene is used to fill in that end. The chain is built from TRBV18 and TRBJ2-3; TRBD1 is a possible D gene (6 bases). The CDR3 extends over 12 amino acids. Germline lookup yields CDR1 KGHSH and CDR2 LQKENI. Partial CDR3 DNA: TGTGCCGCGTCGCCAGGGGAAGAGACG. This sequence encodes CAASPGEET. The full CDR3 reads CAASPGEETQYF.

This clone has ten or more counts. Sequencing ends 3 residues short of the CDR3 end; the germline J gene provides the rest. The rearrangement uses TRBV19 and TRBJ1-5, with D possibly matching TRBD1 (6 bases). V was pared by 8 bases and J by 4 bases, with 15 bases between. Looked up from germline, CDR1 is LNHDA and CDR2 is SQIVND (reference sequence). This CDR3 comprises 14 residues. The CDR3 sequence is CASGAYRENQPQHF. The covered CDR3 bases are TGTGCCAGTGGGGCCTACAGGGAGAATCAGCCC.

This clone was counted a few times. The read terminates 3 residues before the CDR3 end, so the remaining end is supplied by the germline J gene. The chain links TRBV29-1 to TRBJ2-1, with 7 bases identical to TRBD1. The length of the CDR3 is 14 residues. Germline CDR1 SQVTM, CDR2 ANQGSEA. The J segment lost 3 bases and the V segment lost 5 bases, leaving 7 bases of the junction unmatched. The CDR3 spells CSVLRDSDYNEQFF. The sequenced part of the CDR3 DNA is TGCAGCGTTTTACGGGACAGCGACTACAATGAG.

Many counts were recorded for this clone. The read ends 3 residues early relative to the CDR3; the germline J gene fills the gap. The chain recombines TRBV7-9 with TRBJ1-1; weak D call: TRBD1 (5 bases). V was clipped by 3 bases and J by 1 base, with 9 bases between them. Germline-derived CDR1 and CDR2 are SEHNR and FQNEAQ (reference sequence). This CDR3 is 14 amino acids long. The CDR3 here is CASSLTGQNTEAFF. The CDR3 DNA, read in part, is TGTGCCAGCAGCTTGACCGGACAGAACACTGAA.

The table lists this clone with many counts. Read data end 3 residues before the CDR3 end; the end is taken from the germline J gene. The chain carries TRBV5-5 and TRBJ2-7; no clear D gene. Germline V CDR1 and CDR2: SGHKS, YYEKEE (reference sequence). V was trimmed by 2 bases and J by 0 bases, leaving 12 bases between them. The CDR3 contains 15 residues. CDR3 DNA, as far as it was read: TGTGCCAGCAGCTTCGCCGGGTTACGCTCCTACGAG. This codes for CASSFAGLRSYE. From start to end, the CDR3 is CASSFAGLRSYEQYF. The full variable domain, its missing parts supplied by reference TRBV5-5 and TRBJ2-7, is DAGVTQSPTHLIKTRGQQVTLRCSPISGHKSVSWYQQVLGQGPQFIFQYYEKEERGRGNFPDRFSARQFPNYSSELNVNALLLGDSALYLCASSFAGLRSYEQYFGPGTRLTVT.

At least ten counts were recorded for this clone. The CDR3 goes on 3 residues after the read ends, and that part is filled in from the germline J gene. This chain joins TRBV5-1 and TRBJ1-1; 8 bases are a match to TRBD1. The germline V gene has CDR1 SGHRS and CDR2 YFSETQ. The CDR3 spans 17 residues. V trimming: 2 bases; J trimming: 1 base; junction bases outside the gene matches: 10. The covered CDR3 bases are TGCGCCAGCAGCTTTGGGCAGGGGGCTTCGGAGAACACTGAA. It encodes CASSFGQGASENTE. The full CDR3 sequence reads CASSFGQGASENTEAFF.

This clone was seen more than once but under ten times. This may stem from a read error, because a much larger clone lies one nucleotide away. The missing CDR3 end, 3 residues past where the read stops, is filled in from the germline J gene. This chain uses TRBV11-3 with TRBJ2-2; TRBD1 might be the D (6 bases). In germline, CDR1 is SGHNT, CDR2 YENEEA. This CDR3 contains 15 residues. The covered CDR3 bases are TGTGCCAGCAGCTTAGGGGGGCGAGGGGCCAACGTG. This gives the protein CASSLGGRGANV. The CDR3, in full, reads CASSLGGRGANVLFF.

At least ten counts were recorded for this clone. The CDR3 goes on 3 residues after the read ends, and that part is filled in from the germline J gene. The chain employs TRBV5-1 and TRBJ2-4; tentative D call: TRBD2 (6 bases). Germline V gives CDR1 SGHRS, CDR2 YFSETQ. The CDR3 sequence is 16 residues long. The germline V and J ends were trimmed by 0 bases and 1 base, with 11 bases remaining between them. The CDR3 DNA, read in part, is TGCGCCAGCAGCTTGGCTAGCGACAGCGCCAAAAACATT. Translation: CASSLASDSAKNI. The whole CDR3 sequence is CASSLASDSAKNIQYF. The variable domain in full, completed from reference TRBV5-1 and TRBJ2-4, reads KAGVTQTPRYLIKTRGQQVTLSCSPISGHRSVSWYQQTPGQGLQFLFEYFSETQRNKGNFPGRFSGRQFSNSRSEMNVSTLELGDSALYLCASSLASDSAKNIQYFGAGTRLSVL.

The table lists this clone with many counts. CDR3 DNA, as far as it was read: TGTGCCAGCAGCCCCCCCGGGACTGAGACC. Translation: CASSPPGTET. The whole CDR3 sequence is CASSPPGTETQYF. The chain joins TRBV3-1 (or the pseudogene TRBV3-2) to TRBJ2-5, with D possibly TRBD2 on 6 matching bases. With the read ending 3 residues before the CDR3 end, the germline J gene is used to fill in that end. The germline V gene encodes CDR1 LGHDT and CDR2 YNNKEL (reference sequence). Trimming removed 4 bases at V and 5 bases at J, with 11 bases between. The CDR3 contains 13 residues.

This clone was detected ten times or more. Read data end 3 residues before the CDR3 end; the end is taken from the germline J gene. J is TRBJ2-1 and V is TRBV12-3 or TRBV12-4; D is unresolved. The CDR3 contains 11 residues. The ends were cut back, 3 bases at V and 7 bases at J, with 4 bases in the middle. CDR3 sequence reads: CASSLRNEQFF. CDR3 DNA, as far as it was read: TGTGCCAGCAGTTTGCGGAATGAG.

This clone appeared many times. The CDR3 extends 3 residues past the end of the read, so its final part is completed from the germline J gene. The J gene is TRBJ1-1, the V gene TRBV7-9; TRBD1 aligns across 8 bases. Germline V lookup: CDR1 SEHNR, CDR2 FQNEAQ (reference sequence). J was trimmed by 1 base and V by 5 bases; bases with no gene match: 6. The CDR3 has 15 residues. CDR3 DNA, as far as it was read: TGTGCCAGCAGCCCTCAGGGGGCGCCGAACACTGAA. Translation gives CASSPQGAPNTE. The complete CDR3 protein is CASSPQGAPNTEAFF.